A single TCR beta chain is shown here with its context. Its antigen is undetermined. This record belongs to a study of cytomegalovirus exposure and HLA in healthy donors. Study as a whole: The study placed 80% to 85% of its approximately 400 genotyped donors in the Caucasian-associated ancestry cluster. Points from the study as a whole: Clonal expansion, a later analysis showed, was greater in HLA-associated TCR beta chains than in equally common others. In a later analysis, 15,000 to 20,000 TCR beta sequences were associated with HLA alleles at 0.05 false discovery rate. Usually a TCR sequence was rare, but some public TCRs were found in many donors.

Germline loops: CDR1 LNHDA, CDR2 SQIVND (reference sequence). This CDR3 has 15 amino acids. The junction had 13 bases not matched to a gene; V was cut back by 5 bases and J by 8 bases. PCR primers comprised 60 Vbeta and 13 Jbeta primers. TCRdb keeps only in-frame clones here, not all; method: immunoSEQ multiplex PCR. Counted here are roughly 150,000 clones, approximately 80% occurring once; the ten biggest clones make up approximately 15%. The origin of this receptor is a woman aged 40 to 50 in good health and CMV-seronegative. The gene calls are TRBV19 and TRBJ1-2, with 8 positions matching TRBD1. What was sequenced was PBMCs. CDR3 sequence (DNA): TGTGCCAGTAGTCCTCGTCTGGACAGGGTCGGGGGCTACACCTTC. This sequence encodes CASSPRLDRVGGYTF.